These 23 T cell receptor beta chains originate from one sample sequenced in a study of CD8 T cells in Susac syndrome. The RNA, about 0.45 to 1 ug, was put through reverse transcription using random hexamers. TCRdb called the immunoSEQ multiplex PCR reads again in MiXCR, with one record for every CDR3 protein. The table includes around 170,000 distinct CDR3 sequences, approximately 96% detected once. The sample was CD4+ T cells from PBMCs. These receptors all come from a human donor with Susac syndrome.

The V and J genes are TRBV5-1 and TRBJ1-1, with a tentative D call TRBD1 (6 bases). V gave up 7 bases and J gave up 0 bases, with 13 bases separating them. The CDR3 length is 14 residues. The germline CDR1 and CDR2 sequences are SGHRS and YFSETQ. This CDR3 reads CASYLGTLNTEAFF. The DNA for the CDR3 is TGCGCCAGCTATCTTGGGACATTGAACACTGAAGCTTTCTTT.

The rearrangement links TRBV4-1 to TRBJ2-4; D tentatively reads TRBD1 or TRBD2 (5 bases each). CDR1 MGHRA and CDR2 YSYEKL come from the germline V gene. The CDR3 has 15 residues. V shed 1 base and J shed 7 bases, with 14 bases lying between them. CDR3 DNA: TGCGCCAGCAGCCAAGTGAGGGGATCTTGGAACATTCAGTACTTC. It codes for CASSQVRGSWNIQYF.

The rearrangement joins TRBV20-1 to TRBJ1-2; 7 bases are shared with TRBD1. Germline trimming cut 2 bases from V and 8 bases from J; bases unmatched to any gene: 2. CDR1 DFQATT and CDR2 SNEGSKA come from the germline V gene (reference sequence). CDR3 length: 11 amino acids. The CDR3 DNA reads as TGCAGTGCTAGAACAGGGGAAGGCTACACCTTC. Translating gives CSARTGEGYTF.

This clonotype has a single count. The chain carries TRBV5-4 and TRBJ2-3, with D maybe TRBD2 (6 bases). Per the germline V gene, CDR1 is SGHNT and CDR2 is YYREEE (reference sequence). The CDR3 has 15 amino acids. Trimming took off 7 bases at V and 1 base at J, with 16 bases between the two ends. CDR3 loop: CASSIMASGTDTQYF. CDR3 DNA sequence: TGTGCCAGCTCCATAATGGCTAGCGGCACAGATACGCAGTATTTT.

The chain joins TRBV3-1 to TRBJ2-1; TRBD2 is a possible D gene (6 bases). The germline CDR1 and CDR2 sequences are LGHDT and YNNKEL (reference sequence). The CDR3 runs 14 residues. V was pared by 11 bases and J by 3 bases, with 17 bases between. The CDR3 nucleotides are TGTGCCTCAAGCCAAAGGGACTTCTACAATGAGCAGTTCTTC. Residues: CASSQRDFYNEQFF.

The chain links TRBV3-1 to TRBJ2-2; tentative D call: TRBD1 (5 bases). V lost 0 bases and J lost 4, with 9 bases in between. Germline V gene sequence: CDR1 LGHDT, CDR2 YNNKEL (reference sequence). This CDR3 contains 15 residues. The chain's CDR3 is CASSQDQGSTGELFF. The CDR3, as DNA: TGTGCCAGCAGCCAAGATCAGGGTTCCACCGGGGAGCTGTTTTTT.

CDR3 in amino acids: CASSFQGESTDTQYF. Here the CDR3 DNA reads TGTGCCAGCAGCTTCCAAGGGGAAAGCACAGATACGCAGTATTTT. V gene TRBV7-3 combines with J gene TRBJ2-3; possible D gene TRBD1, 5 bases. CDR3 size: 15 residues. CDR1 SGHTA and CDR2 FQGTGA come from the germline V gene. Trimming stripped 3 bases from V and 0 bases from J, with 10 bases between.

This clonotype was counted a single time. The J gene is TRBJ2-2, the V gene TRBV30; D possibly matches TRBD1 or TRBD2 (5 bases each). The germline V and J ends were trimmed by 1 base and 4 bases, with 13 bases remaining between them. Germline CDR1 and CDR2: GTSNPN and SVGIG (reference sequence). The CDR3 runs 15 residues. CDR3 nucleotides: TGTGCCTGGAGTGGGGGGACCCGGGTCACCGGGGAGCTGTTTTTT. Translating gives CAWSGGTRVTGELFF.

In regard to this clonotype: A read error may explain this, as a much larger clone is one base away. V usage is TRBV2 and J usage is TRBJ2-5; D is ambiguous. There are 10 residues in the CDR3. Looked up from germline, CDR1 is SNHLY and CDR2 is FYNNEI. V lost 6 bases and J 2 bases, leaving 1 base between the germline ends. CDR3 protein: CASRQETQYF. As DNA, the CDR3 is TGTGCCAGCAGACAAGAGACCCAGTACTTC.

The chain is built from TRBV5-1 and TRBJ2-5, with TRBD1 identical over 8 bases. Germline V lookup: CDR1 SGHRS, CDR2 YFSETQ. With 1 base clipped from V and 2 bases from J, the junction kept 4 bases outside the gene matches. The CDR3 is 15 residues long. The CDR3 DNA is TGCGCCAGCAGCTTGTTTGACAGGGGACAAGAGACCCAGTACTTC. This gives the protein CASSLFDRGQETQYF.

The chain couples TRBV6-1 to TRBJ2-5; the D is unclear. With 2 bases removed from V and 0 bases from J, the gap between germline ends came to 7 bases. The CDR3 is 14 amino acids. Germline lookup yields CDR1 MNHNS and CDR2 SASEGT. In DNA form, the CDR3 reads TGTGCCAGCAGTGAACTGGGGTACCAAGAGACCCAGTACTTC. It translates to CASSELGYQETQYF.

Here the CDR3 reads CASSLGTGPHVETQYF. CDR3 nucleotide sequence: TGCGCCAGCAGCTTGGGGACCGGGCCCCACGTGGAGACCCAGTACTTC. This rearrangement joins TRBV5-1 to TRBJ2-5, with D unclear. Germline CDR1 reads SGHRS; CDR2 reads YFSETQ. This CDR3 spans 16 amino acids. V was clipped by 0 bases and J by 5 bases, with 17 bases between them.

The V call is TRBV30, the J call TRBJ2-3; 8 bases match TRBD1. The CDR3 loop spans 14 amino acids. With 1 base clipped from V and 1 base from J, the junction kept 1 base outside the gene matches. The germline V gene has CDR1 GTSNPN and CDR2 SVGIG (reference sequence). The CDR3 nucleotides read TGTGCCTGGAGTGGGGGACAGGGCACAGATACGCAGTATTTT. Translated: CAWSGGQGTDTQYF. The full variable domain, completed using reference TRBV30 and TRBJ2-3, is SQTIHQWPATLVQPVGSPLSLECTVEGTSNPNLYWYRQAAGRGLQLLFYSVGIGQISSEVPQNLSASRPQDRQFILSSKKLLLSDSGFYLCAWSGGQGTDTQYFGPGTRLTVL.

The rearrangement uses TRBV20-1 and TRBJ1-6, with a possible D match to TRBD1 (5 bases). The CDR3 covers 17 residues. The germline V and J ends were trimmed by 0 bases and 7 bases, with 19 bases remaining between them. Per germline, CDR1 DFQATT and CDR2 SNEGSKA (reference sequence). The CDR3 DNA reads TGCAGTGCTAGAGAGTTGGGGCAAGGATTACAGAATTCACCCCTCCACTTT. Its protein product is CSARELGQGLQNSPLHF.

The chain recombines TRBV12-3 or TRBV12-4 with TRBJ1-1; no clear D. V was pared by 2 bases and J by 1 base, with 2 bases between. The CDR3 sequence is 12 residues long. CDR3 residues: CASSLWNTEAFF. The CDR3 region has the DNA TGTGCCAGCAGTTTATGGAACACTGAAGCTTTCTTT.

The rearrangement uses TRBV12-3 or TRBV12-4 and TRBJ2-5; 10 bases line up with TRBD2. The CDR3 contains 14 residues. V was pared by 6 bases and J by 7 bases, with 8 bases of the junction left unmatched. CDR3 amino acids: CASRRGQREGTQYF. CDR3 bases: TGTGCCAGCAGACGGGGACAGCGGGAGGGGACCCAGTACTTC.

The genes are TRBV5-6 and TRBJ1-2; D gene uncertain. The CDR3 sequence is 14 residues long. With 0 bases removed from V and 4 bases from J, the gap between germline ends came to 10 bases. In germline, CDR1 is SGHDT, CDR2 YYEEEE. DNA of the CDR3: TGTGCCAGCAGCTTGGCCCTACAAAGCTATGGCTACACCTTC. Encoded protein: CASSLALQSYGYTF.

The rearrangement uses TRBV5-6 and TRBJ2-7, with D possibly being TRBD2 (5 bases). From germline, CDR1 is SGHDT and CDR2 YYEEEE. This CDR3 has 21 amino acids. The germline V and J ends were trimmed by 4 bases and 2 bases, with 34 bases remaining between them. Here the CDR3 reads CASSPSRGTAQRRSNTYEQYF. CDR3 DNA: TGTGCCAGCAGCCCCTCCCGGGGAACAGCTCAACGACGCTCAAACACCTACGAGCAGTACTTC.

CDR3 in DNA: TGTGCCACCAGCAGTGTCCGCCGGGGTTTCGATGGCTACACCTTC. Protein sequence: CATSSVRRGFDGYTF. The chain recombines TRBV15 with TRBJ1-2; no reliable D call. This CDR3 contains 15 residues. Germline lookup yields CDR1 LNHNV and CDR2 YYDKDF (reference sequence). V was clipped by 3 bases and J by 6 bases, with 17 bases between them.

The rearrangement uses TRBV4-2 and TRBJ1-5; D possibly corresponds to TRBD1 (5 bases). The CDR3 totals 16 residues. The V and J ends lost 0 bases and 4 bases respectively, with 13 bases between them. Germline V CDR1 and CDR2: LGHNA, YNFKEQ. CDR3: CASSQDRTSSNQPQHF. CDR3 bases: TGTGCCAGCAGCCAAGATAGGACATCTAGTAATCAGCCCCAGCATTTT.

In its sample, this clonotype was seen once. The V call is TRBV27, the J call TRBJ1-2; D might be TRBD1 (5 bases). V dropped 10 bases and J dropped 2 bases, with 17 bases sitting between them. This CDR3 region has 14 residues. Germline assignment: CDR1 MNHEY and CDR2 SMNVEV (reference sequence). In DNA, the CDR3 is TGTGCCACTAAATCGGCAGGGCCGAACTATGGCTACACCTTC. Translating it yields CATKSAGPNYGYTF.

J is TRBJ1-6 and V is TRBV12-3 or TRBV12-4; no firm D call. There are 15 residues in the CDR3. V was shortened by 5 bases and J by 7 bases, with 15 bases between the two germline ends. The CDR3 nucleotides are TGTGCCAGCAGTCCCTACGCGGGGAACAATTCACCCCTCCACTTT. This codes for CASSPYAGNNSPLHF.

The V and J genes are TRBV29-1 and TRBJ1-2, with 7 bases fitting TRBD1. Germline V gene lookup returns CDR1 SQVTM and CDR2 ANQGSEA. The V segment lost 7 bases and the J segment 2 bases; nucleotides outside the gene matches: 4. This CDR3 has 12 amino acids. The CDR3 nucleotides read TGCAGCGCCGGGACAGCCAACTATGGCTACACCTTC. Translating it yields CSAGTANYGYTF.